Each of the 17 T cell receptor beta chains below was sequenced from the same sample in a study of identical twins. MiXCR, applied by TCRdb to the 5' RACE reads, yields one record per CDR3 protein. The sample has 650 to 850 distinct CDR3 sequences; roughly 61% are singletons. The sequenced material came from CD4+ T cells sorted from blood. These receptors all come from a woman between 18 and 29 years old in good health. This table probably holds off-target reads from a library built for another chain.

This chain connects TRBV7-9 to TRBJ2-7; 7 nucleotides line up with TRBD2. V shed 1 base and J 4 bases; nucleotides not matched to a gene: 7. Germline V gene data show CDR1 as SEHNR and CDR2 as FQNEAQ (reference sequence). This CDR3 spans 15 amino acids. The CDR3 coding sequence is TGTGCCAGCAGCTTAGGGGAGGGGAGCATATACGAGCAGTACTTC. Protein sequence: CASSLGEGSIYEQYF.

The chain carries TRBV5-6 and TRBJ2-5; D may be TRBD2 (6 bases). The CDR3 is 17 amino acids. The V end was cut by 7 bases, the J end by 5 bases, with 27 bases between. Germline V lookup: CDR1 SGHDT, CDR2 YYEEEE. Written as DNA, the CDR3 is TGTGCCAGCTTCTCTGCCGGGACGACTAGGTCTTCGGAGACCCAGTACTTC. This translates into CASFSAGTTRSSETQYF. Based on the CDR3 plus reference TRBV5-6 and TRBJ2-5, the full variable domain is DAGVTQSPTHLIKTRGQQVTLRCSPKSGHDTVSWYQQALGQGPQFIFQYYEEEERQRGNFPDRFSGHQFPNYSSELNVNALLLGDSALYLCASFSAGTTRSSETQYFGPGTRLLVL.

V usage is TRBV14 and J usage is TRBJ2-1; 9 bases map to TRBD1. From germline, CDR1 is SGHDN and CDR2 FVKESK. The CDR3 is made up of 15 amino acids. J lost 3 bases, V lost 3 bases, and 3 bases had no gene match. CDR3 DNA: TGTGCCAGCAGCCAGACAGGGGGTTTCTACAATGAGCAGTTCTTC. Its translation is CASSQTGGFYNEQFF.

CDR3 sequence reads: CSVHGYDEAFF. The CDR3, as DNA: TGCAGCGTTCACGGGTACGATGAAGCTTTCTTT. This chain joins TRBV29-1 and TRBJ1-1, with D unresolved. Germline V gives CDR1 SQVTM, CDR2 ANQGSEA. The V end was cut by 5 bases, the J end by 7 bases, with 11 bases between. The CDR3 covers 11 residues.

The chain couples TRBV12-1 to TRBJ2-7. TRBV12-1 is termed a pseudogene. The CDR3 extends over 13 amino acids. This CDR3 is CASSSTFRGEQYF. DNA of the CDR3: TGTGCCAGCAGTTCCACCTTTCGGGGCGAGCAGTACTTC.

The chain employs TRBV12-3 or TRBV12-4 and TRBJ2-3; D gene unclear. V was clipped by 7 bases and J by 6 bases, with 8 bases between them. The CDR3 consists of 11 residues. CDR3 sequence reads: CASTLRDTQYF. The CDR3 coding sequence is TGTGCCAGCACCCTCAGGGATACGCAGTATTTT.

This clonotype has only a few counts. This chain connects TRBV7-6 to TRBJ2-1; D remains ambiguous. The germline gives CDR1 SGHVS, CDR2 FNYEAQ. Trimming pared 4 bases from V and 9 bases from J, leaving 22 bases between. The CDR3 has 16 residues. The CDR3 DNA follows: TGTGCCAGCAGCTCCTTCCCTGCGGCCGCGGCCCCTGAGCAGTTCTTC. Amino acids: CASSSFPAAAAPEQFF.

This clonotype was seen a handful of times. V gene TRBV7-9 combines with J gene TRBJ1-1, with 9 bases fitting TRBD1. The CDR3 contains 14 residues. The junction had 5 bases not matched to a gene; V was cut back by 5 bases and J by 4 bases. In germline, CDR1 is SEHNR, CDR2 FQNEAQ (reference sequence). CDR3 residues: CASSPTGGGTEAFF. CDR3 coding DNA: TGTGCCAGCAGCCCAACAGGGGGCGGCACTGAAGCTTTCTTT.

The rearrangement uses TRBV7-9 and TRBJ2-1; D ambiguous. The germline V gene has CDR1 SEHNR and CDR2 FQNEAQ (reference sequence). The V and J ends lost 5 bases and 1 base respectively, with 15 bases between them. This CDR3 comprises 16 residues. In DNA form, the CDR3 reads TGTGCCAGCAGCCCGAGAGGCAGCCGATCCTACAATGAGCAGTTCTTC. As protein: CASSPRGSRSYNEQFF.

This clonotype came up a few times. The chain joins TRBV5-1 to TRBJ2-7; D ambiguous. Germline CDR1 reads SGHRS; CDR2 reads YFSETQ. The CDR3 is 14 amino acids. V was cut by 0 bases and J by 1 base, with 8 bases left in between. CDR3 in amino acids: CASSLDRSSYEQYF. Here the CDR3 DNA reads TGCGCCAGCAGCTTGGACAGAAGTTCCTACGAGCAGTACTTC.

This clonotype came up a few times. The chain links TRBV29-1 to TRBJ2-3; 14 bases fit TRBD2. J gave up 5 bases and V 6 bases, and 7 bases lay outside the gene matches. Germline assignment: CDR1 SQVTM and CDR2 ANQGSEA. This CDR3 spans 15 amino acids. CDR3 nucleotides: TGCAGCGTCCGTCCCGGACTAGCGGGAGGAGATACGCAGTATTTT. Translation: CSVRPGLAGGDTQYF.

The rearrangement links TRBV4-1 to TRBJ2-7; D is undetermined. The V end was cut by 0 bases, the J end by 3 bases, with 12 bases between. CDR3 length: 15 amino acids. CDR1 MGHRA and CDR2 YSYEKL come from the germline V gene. CDR3 sequence: CASSQEISRIYEQYF. The CDR3 DNA reads as TGCGCCAGCAGCCAAGAAATTTCCAGGATCTACGAGCAGTACTTC.

The chain recombines TRBV9 with TRBJ2-3; D possibly matches TRBD1 or TRBD2 (5 bases each). V shed 0 bases and J shed 3 bases, with 14 bases lying between them. The CDR3 runs to 16 residues. From germline, CDR1 is SGDLS and CDR2 YYNGEE. Here the CDR3 DNA reads TGTGCCAGCAGCGTAGATGCAGGGAGAAGGACAGATACGCAGTATTTT. It specifies CASSVDAGRRTDTQYF.

The V and J genes are TRBV6-5 and TRBJ2-5; 9 bases line up with TRBD2. Trimming at V came to 0 bases and at J to 4 bases, leaving 9 bases not matched to a gene. CDR1 and CDR2 (germline): MNHEY, SVGAGI. The CDR3 runs 17 residues. The CDR3 region is CASSYSPSGALRETQYF. The CDR3 region has the DNA TGTGCCAGCAGTTACTCCCCTAGCGGGGCCCTAAGAGAGACCCAGTACTTC.

The gene calls are TRBV7-2 and TRBJ2-3; 9 bases map to TRBD2. V lost 5 bases and J lost 6; bases outside the gene matches: 9. CDR3 length equals 15 residues. Germline V lookup: CDR1 SGHTA, CDR2 FQGNSA. This chain's CDR3 is CASSLGVAGVDTQYF. As DNA, the CDR3 is TGTGCCAGCAGCCTTGGAGTAGCGGGGGTGGATACGCAGTATTTT. The full variable domain, completed using reference TRBV7-2 and TRBJ2-3, is GAGVSQSPSNKVTEKGKDVELRCDPISGHTALYWYRQSLGQGLEFLIYFQGNSAPDKSGLPSDRFSAERTGGSVSTLTIQRTQQEDSAVYLCASSLGVAGVDTQYFGPGTRLTVL.

This clonotype was detected a few times. V and J are TRBV5-4 and TRBJ2-7; TRBD1 or TRBD2 may be the D gene (5 bases each). V lost 2 bases to trimming and J lost 6 bases, with 15 bases between them. The CDR3 is 14 amino acids. CDR1 is SGHNT, CDR2 YYREEE, per germline (reference sequence). For the CDR3, the DNA is TGTGCCAGCAGCTTTGGGGCAGGAGGTTTCGAGCAGTACTTC. This codes for CASSFGAGGFEQYF.

The chain carries TRBV5-1 and TRBJ2-7; TRBD2 is a possible D gene (6 bases). The germline V gene has CDR1 SGHRS and CDR2 YFSETQ. This CDR3 has 13 residues. The ends were cut back, 1 base at V and 3 bases at J, with 8 bases in the middle. The CDR3 sequence is CASSLTGDYEQYF. CDR3 nucleotide sequence: TGCGCCAGCAGCTTGACGGGGGACTACGAGCAGTACTTC.